The next 12 T cell receptor beta chains were all read from a single sample in a study of control samples from healthy donors and cancer patients. Some clones are missing from TCRdb's copy, which holds only in-frame ones; the method was immunoSEQ multiplex PCR. The sample carries about 130,000 clones, about 92% recorded once. Sequences were obtained from blood. These receptors all come from a woman aged 50 to 60 in good health.

In its sample, this clone was seen once. The chain recombines TRBV7-9 with TRBJ1-2; D unresolved. This CDR3 is built from 14 residues. Per the germline V gene, CDR1 is SEHNR and CDR2 is FQNEAQ (reference sequence). Trimming stripped 1 base from V and 3 bases from J, with 9 bases between. For the CDR3, the DNA is TGTGCCAGCAGCTTAGAGGGTCGATACTATGGCTACACCTTC. It encodes CASSLEGRYYGYTF.

The chain links TRBV28 to TRBJ1-2, with a possible D match to TRBD1 (6 bases). Germline-derived CDR1 and CDR2 are MDHEN and SYDVKM. This CDR3 is 20 amino acids long. V gave up 5 bases and J gave up 0 bases, with 28 bases separating them. In DNA form, the CDR3 reads TGTGCCAGCAGTCCTCACAAGGGGGGCGACTCCCGTACTACTAACTATGGCTACACCTTC. The encoded protein is CASSPHKGGDSRTTNYGYTF.

This clone was observed a few times. The CDR3 DNA sequence: TGTGCCAGCAGCTTTTCCACTTCACCTAGCACAGATACGCAGTATTTT. It codes for CASSFSTSPSTDTQYF. V and J are TRBV5-6 and TRBJ2-3; D gene ambiguous. This CDR3 has 16 residues. The ends were cut back, 2 bases at V and 0 bases at J, with 13 bases in the middle. Germline values: CDR1 SGHDT, CDR2 YYEEEE.

The count of this clone is one. The chain couples TRBV30 to TRBJ1-2; D is undetermined. Deletions cut 2 bases from V and 4 bases from J, with 17 bases between. From germline, CDR1 is GTSNPN and CDR2 SVGIG (reference sequence). The CDR3 sequence is 15 residues long. The CDR3 sequence is CAWSPPWTSLYGYTF. CDR3 nucleotides: TGTGCCTGGAGTCCGCCGTGGACTTCTCTCTATGGCTACACCTTC.

This chain links TRBV2 with TRBJ2-1; weak D call: TRBD1 (7 bases). Between the trimmed V and J ends, which lost 10 bases and 0 bases, there was a span of 10 bases. The CDR3 is 13 amino acids. Looked up from germline, CDR1 is SNHLY and CDR2 is FYNNEI. The CDR3 loop reads CATQGGSYNEQFF. DNA for the CDR3: TGTGCCACGCAGGGGGGCTCCTACAATGAGCAGTTCTTC.

The V gene is TRBV6-6, the J gene TRBJ1-2; D gene ambiguous. The CDR3 is 14 amino acids. V was clipped by 4 bases and J by 3 bases, with 12 bases between them. CDR1 is MNHNY, CDR2 SVGAGI, per germline (reference sequence). CDR3 sequence (DNA): TGTGCCAGCAGTTTCAGTAGGGCTGACTATGGCTACACCTTC. This encodes CASSFSRADYGYTF.

The rearrangement links TRBV28 to TRBJ1-6; D call uncertain. Trimming pared 3 bases from V and 14 bases from J, leaving 17 bases between. Germline values: CDR1 MDHEN, CDR2 SYDVKM. The CDR3 is made up of 14 amino acids. The CDR3 DNA reads TGTGCCAGCAGTTTTCCGGGTAGGGTGGCCACCCTCCACTTT. Translated, it gives CASSFPGRVATLHF.

A few counts support this clone. This chain links TRBV7-9 with TRBJ1-1; 7 bases align to TRBD1. This CDR3 region has 15 residues. The V and J ends lost 4 bases and 1 base, in that order; junction bases with no gene match: 6. CDR1 is SEHNR, CDR2 FQNEAQ, per germline (reference sequence). The CDR3 DNA is TGTGCCAGCAGCTCGGGACAGTTAGGGAACACTGAAGCTTTCTTT. Protein sequence: CASSSGQLGNTEAFF.

This clone was counted a single time. Here the CDR3 reads CAWSVRGDEQFF. The CDR3 region has the DNA TGTGCCTGGAGTGTAAGGGGCGATGAGCAGTTCTTC. J is TRBJ2-1 and V is TRBV30; D possibly corresponds to TRBD1 (5 bases). The CDR3 is 12 amino acids. Per the germline V gene, CDR1 is GTSNPN and CDR2 is SVGIG (reference sequence). Trimming shortened V by 0 bases and J by 8 bases, and 8 bases separated the two germline ends. Combining the CDR3 with reference TRBV30 and TRBJ2-1 gives the whole variable domain SQTIHQWPATLVQPVGSPLSLECTVEGTSNPNLYWYRQAAGRGLQLLFYSVGIGQISSEVPQNLSASRPQDRQFILSSKKLLLSDSGFYLCAWSVRGDEQFFGPGTRLTVL.

V and J are TRBV10-3 and TRBJ1-6; D is ambiguous. V gave up 2 bases and J gave up 5 bases, with 4 bases separating them. Germline V CDR1 and CDR2: ENHRY, SYGVKD. The CDR3 is made up of 13 amino acids. The CDR3 spells CAISEANNSPLHF. Here the CDR3 DNA reads TGTGCCATCAGTGAGGCCAATAATTCACCCCTCCACTTT.

The chain recombines TRBV10-3 with TRBJ2-5; maybe TRBD1 (6 bases). Germline V gene sequence: CDR1 ENHRY, CDR2 SYGVKD. The CDR3 extends over 14 amino acids. Trimming cost V 2 bases and J 2 bases, with 9 bases left between them. CDR3 in amino acids: CAISEGRGQETQYF. As DNA, the CDR3 is TGTGCCATCAGTGAGGGCAGGGGTCAAGAGACCCAGTACTTC.

V is TRBV7-8 and J is TRBJ2-1, with D perhaps matching TRBD1 (6 bases). Trimming shortened V by 1 base and J by 7 bases, and 11 bases separated the two germline ends. The CDR3 length is 14 residues. Germline CDR1 is SGHVS and CDR2 is FQNEAQ. The CDR3 DNA is TGTGCCAGCAGCTTAGTCGGCCAGGGGAATGAGCAGTTCTTC. It codes for CASSLVGQGNEQFF.